The entry that follows covers one T cell receptor beta chain sequence. This record belongs to a study of T cell changes during pregnancy in multiple sclerosis. Here immunoSEQ multiplex PCR was the method, and the copy in TCRdb shows in-frame clones only, minus some. The data hold around 78,000 clones, with roughly nine tenths observed a single time. The ends were cut back, 4 bases at V and 7 bases at J, with 7 bases in the middle. The CDR3 is 12 residues long. The V gene's germline CDR1 is MNHEY and CDR2 SVGAGI. This chain links TRBV6-5 with TRBJ1-4, with D possibly TRBD1 on 5 matching bases. The sample here was peripheral blood, taken in the third trimester of pregnancy. The TCR comes from a female donor in good health, enrolled as a control in a pregnancy study. CDR3 coding DNA: TGTGCCAGCAGTTGGGGGGGTGAAAAACTGTTTTTT. Residues: CASSWGGEKLFF.